The clone carrying this T cell receptor beta chain is labeled medium-sized (0.01 to 0.1%). No patient had received any treatment before thyroid surgery. This sample was included in a study of metastatic and nonmetastatic thyroid tumors. As processed by the authors: The distant-metastasis classifier for papillary thyroid cancer was built from CDR3 differences across clinicopathological groups. TCRdb re-clonotyped the PCR reads through MiXCR. TCRdb's processing, not the authors', yielded these V and J calls. This table has approximately 16,000 clones, 30% to 40% appearing once. Source material: tumor tissue. The clonotype was recovered from a male donor with papillary thyroid cancer or a benign thyroid nodule (not recorded which). Some clones in this sample may be carry-over from other donors' samples.

The CDR3 protein is CASSIKGNYEQYF. CDR3 nucleotides: TGTGCCAGTAGTATCAAGGGGAACTACGAGCAGTACTTC. The chain has TRBV19 and TRBJ2-7, with D possibly matching TRBD1 (5 bases). Looked up from germline, CDR1 is LNHDA and CDR2 is SQIVND (reference sequence). The ends were cut back, 3 bases at V and 3 bases at J, with 9 bases in the middle. The CDR3 extends over 13 amino acids.